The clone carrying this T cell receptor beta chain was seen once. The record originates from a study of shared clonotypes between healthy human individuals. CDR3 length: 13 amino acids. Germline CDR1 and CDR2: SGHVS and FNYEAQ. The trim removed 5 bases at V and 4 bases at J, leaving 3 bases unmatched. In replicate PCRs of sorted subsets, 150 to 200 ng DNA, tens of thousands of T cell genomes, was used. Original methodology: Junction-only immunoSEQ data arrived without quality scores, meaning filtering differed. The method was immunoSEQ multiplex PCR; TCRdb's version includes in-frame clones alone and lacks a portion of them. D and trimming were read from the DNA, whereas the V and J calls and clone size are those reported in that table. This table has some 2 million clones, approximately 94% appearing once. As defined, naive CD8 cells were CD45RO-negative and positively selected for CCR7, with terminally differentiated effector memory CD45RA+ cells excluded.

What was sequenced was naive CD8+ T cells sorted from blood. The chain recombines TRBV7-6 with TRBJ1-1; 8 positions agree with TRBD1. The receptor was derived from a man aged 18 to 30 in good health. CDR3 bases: TGTGCCAGCAGCCCAGGGGGCGGCACTGAAGCTTTCTTT. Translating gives CASSPGGGTEAFF.